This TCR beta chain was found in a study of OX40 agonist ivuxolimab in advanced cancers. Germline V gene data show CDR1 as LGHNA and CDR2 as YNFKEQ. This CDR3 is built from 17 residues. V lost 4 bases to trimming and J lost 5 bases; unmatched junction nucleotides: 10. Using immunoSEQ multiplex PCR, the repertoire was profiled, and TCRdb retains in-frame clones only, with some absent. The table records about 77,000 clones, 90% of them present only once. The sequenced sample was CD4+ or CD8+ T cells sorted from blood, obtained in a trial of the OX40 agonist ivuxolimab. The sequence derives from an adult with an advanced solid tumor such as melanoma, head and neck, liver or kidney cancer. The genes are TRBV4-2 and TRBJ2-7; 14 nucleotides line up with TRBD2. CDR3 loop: CASSPTGLAGAPHEQYF. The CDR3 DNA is TGTGCCAGCAGCCCCACGGGACTAGCGGGGGCCCCCCACGAGCAGTACTTC.